The 30 T cell receptor beta chains below come from one sample, sequenced in a study of T cells in Graves' hyperthyroidism and ophthalmopathy. The CDR3 regions of TCR beta were amplified from RNA transcripts. The TCR CDR3 first-round RT-PCR relied on the HTBI primer set. TCRdb re-called the multiplex PCR reads with MiXCR, one entry per CDR3 protein. The repertoire holds fewer than 800,000 distinct CDR3 sequences, with about 17% as singletons. Sequencing was done on a sample of blood. These receptors were obtained from a young man with Graves' hyperthyroidism.

In its sample, this clonotype was seen many times. As DNA, the CDR3 is TGTGCCAGCTCACCTGGACTAGCCACTTATGGCGGGGAGCTGTTTTTT. It specifies CASSPGLATYGGELFF. The chain joins TRBV18 to TRBJ2-2; 8 nucleotides align to TRBD2. Germline assignment: CDR1 KGHSH and CDR2 LQKENI. There are 16 residues in the CDR3. Trimming took 3 bases from V and 7 from J; bases not matched to a gene: 10.

The J gene is TRBJ2-1, the V gene TRBV20-1; 9 bases match TRBD2. V was clipped by 8 bases and J by 10 bases; unmatched bases: 18. The CDR3 consists of 15 residues. CDR1 is DFQATT and CDR2 is SNEGSKA in the germline V gene (reference sequence). The CDR3 sequence is CSTLLAGGPLGEQFF. CDR3 nucleotides: TGCAGTACCCTGCTGGCGGGAGGGCCTTTGGGGGAGCAGTTCTTC.

The V call is TRBV7-8, the J call TRBJ2-5; D might be TRBD2 (6 bases). The germline V gene encodes CDR1 SGHVS and CDR2 FQNEAQ. This CDR3 has 15 residues. The V end was cut by 5 bases, the J end by 5 bases, with 18 bases between. DNA for the CDR3: TGTGCCAGCAGCATGGGACTTTCTACTATGGAGACCCAGTACTTC. Its protein is CASSMGLSTMETQYF.

The chain uses TRBV24-1 and TRBJ2-5, with no clear D. V lost 1 base to trimming and J lost 5 bases, with 13 bases between them. The CDR3 has 15 amino acids. Germline CDR1 reads KGHDR; CDR2 reads SFDVKD. The CDR3 nucleotides read TGTGCCACCAGTGATTTTGGTCAGACGGCCGAGACCCAGTACTTC. This codes for CATSDFGQTAETQYF.

This clonotype was seen a few times. For the CDR3, the DNA is TGTGCCAGCAGTTACTCGTACGGGGGAAGTGGGGCCAAAAACATTCAGTACTTC. It is translated as CASSYSYGGSGAKNIQYF. The rearrangement links TRBV6-5 to TRBJ2-4, with D possibly matching TRBD2 (6 bases). The length of the CDR3 is 18 residues. Germline assignment: CDR1 MNHEY and CDR2 SVGAGI. Trimming removed 0 bases at V and 1 base at J, with 16 bases between.

This clonotype was counted a few times. The V and J genes are TRBV20-1 and TRBJ2-5, with a possible D match to TRBD2 (5 bases). This CDR3 comprises 11 residues. From germline, CDR1 is DFQATT and CDR2 SNEGSKA (reference sequence). V was cut by 5 bases and J by 5 bases, with 9 bases left in between. CDR3 in amino acids: CSAQTGETQYF. CDR3 sequence (DNA): TGCAGTGCTCAAACGGGGGAGACCCAGTACTTC.

In this sample, this clonotype turned up many times. V is TRBV9 and J is TRBJ2-7, with TRBD2 identical over 12 bases. V was pared by 2 bases and J by 2 bases, with 8 bases of the junction left unmatched. Looked up from germline, CDR1 is SGDLS and CDR2 is YYNGEE. This CDR3 has 17 amino acids. CDR3 loop: CASSVGGLAGHPYEQYF. The CDR3 coding sequence is TGTGCCAGCAGCGTCGGGGGACTAGCGGGCCACCCCTACGAGCAGTACTTC.

This clonotype was detected ten times or more. This sequence joins TRBV12-3 or TRBV12-4 and TRBJ1-5; TRBD1 agrees at 7 bases. This CDR3 comprises 14 residues. With 6 bases clipped from V and 7 bases from J, the junction kept 9 bases outside the gene matches. CDR3 in amino acids: CASRGTGDRQPQHF. The DNA for the CDR3 is TGTGCCAGCAGGGGTACAGGGGATCGCCAGCCCCAGCATTTT.

This clonotype showed up just a few times. This rearrangement joins TRBV27 to TRBJ1-5; a possible D gene is TRBD1 (5 bases). Trimming pared 4 bases from V and 7 bases from J, leaving 11 bases between. There are 13 residues in the CDR3. Germline loops: CDR1 MNHEY, CDR2 SMNVEV (reference sequence). DNA for the CDR3: TGTGCCAGCAGTTCCAGGGTTGGCCAGCCCCAGCATTTT. The encoded protein is CASSSRVGQPQHF.

This clonotype was observed a handful of times. The V call is TRBV18, the J call TRBJ2-1, with 10 bases matching TRBD2. Germline loops: CDR1 KGHSH, CDR2 LQKENI. V lost 6 bases, J lost 5 bases, and 7 bases stayed unmatched. This CDR3 comprises 15 residues. CDR3 protein: CASSAELAGNNEQFF. For the CDR3, the DNA is TGTGCCAGCTCCGCGGAACTAGCGGGAAACAATGAGCAGTTCTTC.

The sample holds many counts of this clonotype. The V gene is TRBV18, the J gene TRBJ2-5, with a tentative D call TRBD1 (6 bases). Germline loops: CDR1 KGHSH, CDR2 LQKENI. This CDR3 is built from 14 residues. V shed 0 bases and J shed 1 base, with 6 bases lying between them. The DNA of the CDR3 is TGTGCCAGCTCACCACCGGACAGCCAAGAGACCCAGTACTTC. This codes for CASSPPDSQETQYF.

This clonotype has a count of ten or more. The chain couples TRBV9 to TRBJ2-7; 12 bases are shared with TRBD2. The CDR3 has 16 residues. Trimming removed 4 bases from V and 2 bases from J; junction bases left unmatched: 7. Germline values: CDR1 SGDLS, CDR2 YYNGEE. The CDR3 region has the DNA TGTGCCAGCAGCCCCCCCGGACTAGCGGGGACCTACGAGCAGTACTTC. Translating gives CASSPPGLAGTYEQYF.

This clonotype turned up a few times. The chain is built from TRBV7-2 and TRBJ1-1; D gene uncertain. CDR3 length: 14 residues. Trimming pared 7 bases from V and 4 bases from J, leaving 16 bases between. Germline values: CDR1 SGHTA, CDR2 FQGNSA. CDR3 sequence reads: CASIRFLGSTEAFF. The CDR3 bases are TGTGCCAGCATCCGATTCTTGGGGAGCACTGAAGCTTTCTTT.

V gene TRBV9 combines with J gene TRBJ2-1; 7 nucleotides agree with TRBD2. Per the germline V gene, CDR1 is SGDLS and CDR2 is YYNGEE. CDR3 length: 17 amino acids. The V gene end was trimmed by 4 bases and the J gene end by 0 bases; junction bases not matched to a gene: 10. The CDR3 DNA sequence: TGTGCCAGCAGCACCAACCCGGGGGGTTTCTCCTACAATGAGCAGTTCTTC. Its translation: CASSTNPGGFSYNEQFF.

The chain has TRBV19 and TRBJ1-4; D gene unclear. The CDR3 totals 16 residues. The germline V gene encodes CDR1 LNHDA and CDR2 SQIVND (reference sequence). The V end was cut by 7 bases, the J end by 0 bases, with 15 bases between. As DNA, the CDR3 is TGTGCCAGTACTGCGAGACGGAAAACAACTAATGAAAAACTGTTTTTT. Amino acids: CASTARRKTTNEKLFF.

In its sample, this clonotype was seen many times. At one end, the junction sequence differs from germline, possibly due to a read error. The chain combines TRBV29-1 with TRBJ1-1, with D possibly matching TRBD1 (5 bases). The CDR3 extends over 13 amino acids. Germline V gives CDR1 SQVTM, CDR2 ANQGSEA. This CDR3 is CSVEGRDLTEAFF. In DNA form, the CDR3 reads TGCAGCGTAGAAGGACGGGACCTCACTGAAGCTTTCTTT.

This clonotype was picked up a small number of times. The V and J genes are TRBV7-9 and TRBJ2-7, with D hard to call. The germline CDR1 and CDR2 sequences are SEHNR and FQNEAQ (reference sequence). Trimming cost V 5 bases and J 0 bases, with 14 bases left between them. This CDR3 is built from 15 residues. CDR3 sequence: CASSPRDGDSYEQYF. CDR3 nucleotide sequence: TGTGCCAGCAGCCCTCGAGACGGAGACTCCTACGAGCAGTACTTC. Supplemented by reference TRBV7-9 and TRBJ2-7, the full variable domain reads DTGVSQNPRHKITKRGQNVTFRCDPISEHNRLYWYRQTLGQGPEFLTYFQNEAQLEKSRLLSDRFSAERPKGSFSTLEIQRTEQGDSAMYLCASSPRDGDSYEQYFGPGTRLTVT.

The CDR3 reads CASSPYRTDDEKLFF. As DNA, the CDR3 is TGTGCCAGTTCCCCCTATAGGACGGATGATGAAAAACTGTTTTTT. J is TRBJ1-4 and V is TRBV19; no clear D. This CDR3 region has 15 residues. Trimming took 8 bases from V and 6 from J, leaving 19 bases between them. Germline V gene data show CDR1 as LNHDA and CDR2 as SQIVND (reference sequence).

A single count supports this clonotype. The chain combines TRBV29-1 with TRBJ2-3; D call uncertain. The germline V gene has CDR1 SQVTM and CDR2 ANQGSEA. This CDR3 contains 12 residues. V dropped 4 bases and J dropped 1 base, with 6 bases sitting between them. CDR3 coding DNA: TGCAGCGTTGTCGTTCGCACAGATACGCAGTATTTT. This codes for CSVVVRTDTQYF.

This clonotype appeared many times. The chain carries TRBV2 and TRBJ2-5; 9 nucleotides match TRBD2. The CDR3 loop spans 15 amino acids. V gave up 6 bases and J gave up 1 base; unmatched junction bases: 6. CDR1 and CDR2 from the germline V gene are SNHLY and FYNNEI. The CDR3 bases are TGTGCCAGCAGAGCGGGTAGCGGGAGCCAAGAGACCCAGTACTTC. It codes for CASRAGSGSQETQYF.

The sample holds many counts of this clonotype. The genes are TRBV12-3 or TRBV12-4 and TRBJ1-4; 9 bases match TRBD1. This CDR3 is 14 amino acids long. After removal of 5 bases from V and 8 bases from J, the junction contained 6 bases not matched to a gene. The CDR3 loop is CASSTTGGWEKLFF. The CDR3 region has the DNA TGTGCCAGCAGTACCACAGGGGGCTGGGAAAAACTGTTTTTT.

This chain's CDR3 is CASAAGDNEQFF. In DNA form, the CDR3 reads TGTGCCAGTGCGGCAGGGGACAATGAGCAGTTCTTC. The chain combines TRBV19 with TRBJ2-1, with a possible D match to TRBD1 (6 bases). The CDR3 extends over 12 amino acids. The V gene lost 8 bases and the J gene lost 5 bases, with 10 bases spanning the gap. CDR1 and CDR2 (germline): LNHDA, SQIVND (reference sequence). Full variable domain (rest looked up from reference TRBV19 and TRBJ2-1): DGGITQSPKYLFRKEGQNVTLSCEQNLNHDAMYWYRQDPGQGLRLIYYSQIVNDFQKGDIAEGYSVSREKKESFPLTVTSAQKNPTAFYLCASAAGDNEQFFGPGTRLTVL.

This clonotype has a handful of counts. This chain connects TRBV10-1 to TRBJ2-1; TRBD1 aligns across 10 bases. CDR1 is WNHNN, CDR2 SYGVQD, per germline (reference sequence). V lost 8 bases to trimming and J lost 0 bases; unmatched junction nucleotides: 4. This CDR3 comprises 15 residues. The CDR3 bases are TGCGCCAGCGGGGACAGGGGAAGCTCCTACAATGAGCAGTTCTTC. It codes for CASGDRGSSYNEQFF.

The genes are TRBV7-9 and TRBJ2-2; 12 bases line up with TRBD2. After removal of 6 bases from V and 4 bases from J, the junction contained 6 bases not matched to a gene. The CDR3 is 16 residues long. Germline V gene lookup returns CDR1 SEHNR and CDR2 FQNEAQ (reference sequence). The CDR3 DNA reads TGTGCCAGCAGACGGCTAGCGGGAGGGCGCACCGGGGAGCTGTTTTTT. Protein sequence: CASRRLAGGRTGELFF. The complete variable domain, with remaining parts taken from reference TRBV7-9 and TRBJ2-2, reads DTGVSQNPRHKITKRGQNVTFRCDPISEHNRLYWYRQTLGQGPEFLTYFQNEAQLEKSRLLSDRFSAERPKGSFSTLEIQRTEQGDSAMYLCASRRLAGGRTGELFFGEGSRLTVL.

This clonotype was recorded many times. V usage is TRBV7-8 and J usage is TRBJ2-1, with 13 bases lining up with TRBD2. CDR1 and CDR2 (germline): SGHVS, FQNEAQ. V was pared by 4 bases and J by 7 bases, with 4 bases of the junction left unmatched. The CDR3 totals 15 residues. CDR3 nucleotide sequence: TGTGCCAGCAGCTCGACTAGCGGGAGGAGTAATGAGCAGTTCTTC. It encodes CASSSTSGRSNEQFF.

This chain uses TRBV28 with TRBJ2-3, with 10 bases matching TRBD2. Per the germline V gene, CDR1 is MDHEN and CDR2 is SYDVKM. CDR3 length equals 15 residues. Trimming at V came to 5 bases and at J to 2 bases, leaving 4 bases not matched to a gene. For the CDR3, the DNA is TGTGCCAGCAGTGTACTAGCGGGGTACACAGATACGCAGTATTTT. Translated, it gives CASSVLAGYTDTQYF.

This clonotype has at least ten counts. The genes are TRBV12-3 or TRBV12-4 and TRBJ2-1; the match to TRBD2 covers 7 bases. The CDR3 is 13 residues long. V shed 3 bases and J 10 bases; nucleotides not matched to a gene: 6. DNA for the CDR3: TGTGCCAGCAGTTTGGTGGGGGGGATCGAGCAGTTCTTC. Translation gives CASSLVGGIEQFF.

This clonotype was observed at least ten times. V usage is TRBV10-2 and J usage is TRBJ2-1; 13 bases line up with TRBD2. Trimming cost V 5 bases and J 6 bases; bases outside gene matches: 13. The CDR3 contains 18 residues. CDR1 is WSHSY and CDR2 is SAAADI in the germline V gene. The CDR3 reads CASSNLLLAGGWANEQFF. Written as DNA, the CDR3 is TGCGCCAGCAGTAATCTGCTACTAGCGGGAGGGTGGGCCAATGAGCAGTTCTTC.

V usage is TRBV12-3 or TRBV12-4 and J usage is TRBJ1-4, with 7 bases matching TRBD1. The CDR3 totals 14 residues. After removal of 5 bases from V and 10 bases from J, the junction contained 10 bases not matched to a gene. The chain's CDR3 is CASSGQAGRGKLFF. DNA of the CDR3: TGTGCCAGCAGTGGACAGGCGGGAAGGGGAAAACTGTTTTTT.

This clonotype was observed at least ten times. This rearrangement joins TRBV7-9 to TRBJ2-7; possible D gene TRBD2, 6 bases. Trimming pared 5 bases from V and 0 bases from J, leaving 17 bases between. CDR1 SEHNR and CDR2 FQNEAQ come from the germline V gene (reference sequence). CDR3 length: 16 residues. CDR3 nucleotide sequence: TGTGCCAGCAGCGGGACCGGGACTCGGAGCTCCTACGAGCAGTACTTC. Translating gives CASSGTGTRSSYEQYF.